The following is a TCR beta chain sequence with its context. What antigen it recognizes has not been identified. Per-base quality was not reported, and no clone a single base away is much larger than it. The data stem from a study of T cell responses to AZD1222 COVID-19 vaccine listed by TCRdb under 2021. Study-level background: AZD1222 recipients whose second dose came at about 4 weeks and those whose second dose came at about 12 weeks were combined into one group, since spike-specific TCR depth and breadth did not differ between the two schedules. A total of under 250 trial participants underwent TCR sequencing, of whom 207 had received two doses of AZD1222 and about 25 had received two doses of the MenACWY control vaccine. Trial participants were enrolled by age into subgroups of 18-55, 56-69 and 70-plus years, and 148, 28 and 57 TCR-sequenced participants, respectively, were included in these subgroups. Paper-wide results and their limitations: Reportedly, almost half of the unique spike-specific TCRs recognized epitopes lying outside the regions that are mutated in the B.1.351 and B.1.1.7 variants. The whole spike protein was spanned by vaccine-associated CD4 TCRs, and dominant responses were seen in regions 160-218 and 743-854. The 56-69-year group was small, and its depth increase did not reach significance, likely because of low power. Conclusions about previously exposed vaccinees are limited, since just a handful of AZD1222 recipients were seropositive for SARS-CoV-2 at baseline. Because no day 14 peak-response samples were available, the repertoires could be characterized only after the peak T cell response. Participants were mostly white British, with more females than males. The authors suggested clonal diversity may have been underestimated. A significant rise in spike-specific TCR breadth and depth was observed after two AZD1222 doses relative to day 0 and relative to MenACWY recipients.

The sample's time point label is to be understood as: baseline before first vaccination. Vaccinee samples were obtained from the UK trials COV001 and COV002, which included a single-blind randomized controlled phase 2/3 trial of AZD1222 (ChAdOx1 nCoV-19) in healthy adults. Trial participant PBMC samples were collected at day 0 and day 28 after the second dose for TCRbeta chain sequencing. The V and J ends are trimmed by 0 bases and 2 bases, leaving 11 bases between them. Reading the germline V gene gives CDR1 SGHRS and CDR2 YFSETQ. Measured from the cysteine to the phenylalanine, the CDR3 is 15 residues long. The read is trimmed to its CDR3 DNA, 45 bases read in frame from base 1. The CDR3 regions of human TCRbeta chains were analyzed by immunosequencing. Per the original workflow: Repertoire TCRs were checked for matches against a reference library of SARS-CoV-2-specific TCRs that had been generated using the MIRA antigen-specificity platform. Breadth was defined as the fraction of unique TCRs that were SARS-CoV-2-associated. Depth was defined as the fraction of total T cells that were SARS-CoV-2-associated. Using the MIRA data, every spike-specific TCR was mapped to the spike region that the TCR reacted to and assigned to either a CD4 or a CD8 class. Log10-transformed breadth and depth values were compared by one-way ANOVA with Sidak's multiple comparisons tests. As stored in TCRdb, this immuneACCESS dataset retains in-frame rearrangements with V and J assigned. A fraction of the clones does not appear; measured against another copy, unresolved V genes explain less than half of the discrepancy, and the remainder lacks a known reason. The DNA gave D and trimming, while V, J and clone size come from that table. The sample records approximately 80,000 clones, approximately 90% of which are singletons. Approximately 30% of the sample is held by the ten biggest clonotypes.

The V and J segments used are TRBV5-1 and TRBJ1-1, with the D gene uncertain. This TCR was sampled from an adult in good health. The sample here was peripheral blood, taken on day 0 of AZD1222 vaccination. The CDR3 reads CASSLEPTQNTEAFF. The bases are TGCGCCAGCAGCTTGGAACCAACACAAAACACTGAAGCTTTCTTT.